There are a few counts of the clone carrying this TCR beta chain. No antigen is known for it. Upon completion of around 9 days in culture, CD4+ T cells were isolated. Participants were given two doses of BNT162b2 or mRNA-1273 vaccine. These data are taken from a study of vaccination effects on CD4 cells after COVID-19. Some clones are missing from TCRdb's copy, which holds only in-frame ones; the method was immunoSEQ multiplex PCR. Seen here are tens of thousands of clones, roughly four fifths observed once, and the top ten hold 2% to 3%. Trimming cost V 1 base and J 6 bases; bases outside gene matches: 10. CDR3 length: 18 amino acids. Germline-derived CDR1 and CDR2 are SGHNT and YYREEE (reference sequence).

V is TRBV5-4 and J is TRBJ2-2; TRBD2 aligns across 12 bases. This sequence was found in a human donor who received a COVID-19 vaccine. Here the sequenced sample was CD4+ T cells from PBMCs cultured without peptide, taken after COVID-19 vaccination. CDR3: CASSLTILAGGIAGELFF. For the CDR3, the DNA is TGTGCCAGCAGCTTGACTATTCTAGCGGGGGGGATAGCCGGGGAGCTGTTTTTT.